This TCR beta chain was identified during a study of OX40 agonist ivuxolimab in advanced cancers. Study context: Participants, around 80% male, averaged approximately 56 years of age, ranging from about 20 to 79. Three partial responders included one hepatocellular carcinoma patient and two cutaneous melanoma patients.

As regards this clone: The antigen remains undetermined.

Sequenced by immunoSEQ multiplex PCR; TCRdb stores in-frame clones only, minus some. The table has 150,000 to 170,000 clones, roughly 92% seen once; the top ten hold under 0.4%. Study results and limitations: With doses of 0.1 to 3.0 mg/kg, CD4+ and CD8+ blood T cells had undergone clonal expansion by week 6.

This clonotype originated in an adult with an advanced solid tumor such as melanoma, head and neck, liver or kidney cancer. The material sequenced was CD4+ or CD8+ T cells sorted from blood, taken in a trial of the OX40 agonist ivuxolimab.

The CDR3 loop reads CASSYQGASTEAFF. In nucleotides, the CDR3 is TGTGCCAGCAGCTATCAGGGGGCAAGTACTGAAGCTTTCTTT. This rearrangement joins TRBV7-2 to TRBJ1-1; 8 bases are a match to TRBD1. The CDR3 runs 14 residues. CDR1 and CDR2 (germline): SGHTA, FQGNSA. The J segment lost 5 bases and the V segment lost 4 bases, leaving 6 bases of the junction unmatched.